Listed here are 20 T cell receptor beta chains from one sample, sequenced in a study of shared clonotypes between healthy human individuals. Produced via immunoSEQ multiplex PCR; TCRdb's table is partial and in-frame only. The sample lists about 500,000 clones, 77% occurring once. The sequenced material came from PBMCs. The source of these receptors is a woman between 35 and 50 years old in good health. Some clones in this sample may be carry-over from other donors' samples.

The chain is built from TRBV20-1 and TRBJ2-7, with a weak D call TRBD1 (6 bases). The CDR3 consists of 11 residues. The ends were cut back, 7 bases at V and 8 bases at J, with 15 bases in the middle. The germline CDR1 and CDR2 sequences are DFQATT and SNEGSKA (reference sequence). This CDR3 is CSVTTGPKQYF. The CDR3 DNA reads TGCAGTGTCACCACAGGGCCGAAGCAGTACTTC.

The chain has TRBV4-1 and TRBJ2-1, with 10 bases lining up with TRBD2. This CDR3 spans 15 amino acids. The trim removed 6 bases at V and 8 bases at J, leaving 10 bases unmatched. CDR1 is MGHRA and CDR2 is YSYEKL in the germline V gene. The CDR3 DNA reads as TGCGCCAGCAGACGACTAGCGGGTCTTCCCCATGAGCAGTTCTTC. Protein: CASRRLAGLPHEQFF.

The V call is TRBV15, the J call TRBJ2-1; 7 bases match TRBD2. Per germline, CDR1 LNHNV and CDR2 YYDKDF (reference sequence). The CDR3 is 16 residues long. Trimming at V came to 3 bases and at J to 10 bases, leaving 15 bases not matched to a gene. CDR3 DNA sequence: TGTGCCACCAGCAGTGTACTAGCGAGGGGAAAGGAGGAGCAGTTCTTC. This encodes CATSSVLARGKEEQFF.

The J gene is TRBJ1-5, the V gene TRBV5-6; 9 positions agree with TRBD1. CDR1 SGHDT and CDR2 YYEEEE come from the germline V gene. V gave up 1 base and J gave up 6 bases; unmatched junction bases: 2. This CDR3 has 14 amino acids. The CDR3 loop is CASSLTGGGQPQHF. Here the CDR3 DNA reads TGTGCCAGCAGCTTGACAGGGGGCGGTCAGCCCCAGCATTTT.

This clone has just a few counts. The chain couples TRBV27 to TRBJ1-5, with D unresolved. V dropped 6 bases and J dropped 7 bases, with 4 bases sitting between them. Per the germline V gene, CDR1 is MNHEY and CDR2 is SMNVEV (reference sequence). The CDR3 has 10 amino acids. CDR3 DNA: TGTGCCAGCAGAGGGCAGCCCCAGCATTTT. This encodes CASRGQPQHF.

In this sample, this clone turned up a few times. The gene calls are TRBV10-3 and TRBJ1-2; 8 nucleotides agree with TRBD1. The V gene end was trimmed by 5 bases and the J gene end by 4 bases; junction bases not matched to a gene: 6. Germline loops: CDR1 ENHRY, CDR2 SYGVKD. The CDR3 is 14 residues long. In DNA form, the CDR3 reads TGTGCCATCAGTTCAGGGGGCGCAGGCTATGGCTACACCTTC. Amino acids: CAISSGGAGYGYTF.

This clone was observed many times. The genes are TRBV30 and TRBJ1-6, with D unclear. CDR1 is GTSNPN, CDR2 SVGIG, per germline (reference sequence). The ends were cut back, 1 base at V and 14 bases at J, with 15 bases in the middle. This CDR3 is built from 13 residues. CDR3 DNA: TGTGCCTGGAGTGGGACCTCCAATTGGGCCCTCCACTTT. Its translation is CAWSGTSNWALHF.

In this sample, this clone turned up once. This sequence may be a read error, since a much larger clone differs from it by one base. The sample has other DNA sequences that encode this CDR3 too. The rearrangement links TRBV4-3 to TRBJ2-2; D is perhaps TRBD1 or TRBD2 (5 bases each). Germline assignment: CDR1 LGHNA and CDR2 YSLEER. The CDR3 sequence is 15 residues long. V lost 2 bases, J lost 3 bases, and 10 bases lay in between. The CDR3 here is CASSQSRGHTGELFF. CDR3 nucleotide sequence: TGCGCCAGCAGCCAAAGTCGGGGCCACACCGGGGAGCTGTTTTTT.

This clone has only a few counts. A much larger clone lies one base from this, so it may be a read error. The rearrangement joins TRBV9 to TRBJ2-7; 8 bases line up with TRBD1. This CDR3 region has 15 residues. Germline V gene lookup returns CDR1 SGDLS and CDR2 YYNGEE. The trim removed 3 bases at V and 6 bases at J, leaving 11 bases unmatched. In DNA form, the CDR3 reads TGTGCCAGCAGCGCCAGGACAGGGTTGGACCGCGAGCAGTACTTC. Its translation: CASSARTGLDREQYF. The full variable domain, rest sourced from reference TRBV9 and TRBJ2-7, is DSGVTQTPKHLITATGQRVTLRCSPRSGDLSVYWYQQSLDQGLQFLIQYYNGEERAKGNILERFSAQQFPDLHSELNLSSLELGDSALYFCASSARTGLDREQYFGPGTRLTVT.

V is TRBV7-2 and J is TRBJ2-2; D may match TRBD1 or TRBD2 (5 bases each). The CDR3 has 16 amino acids. Trimming removed 2 bases from V and 1 base from J, with 11 bases in between. Germline V lookup: CDR1 SGHTA, CDR2 FQGNSA. The CDR3 protein is CASSLHGTGNTGELFF. DNA for the CDR3: TGTGCCAGCAGCTTACACGGGACGGGGAACACCGGGGAGCTGTTTTTT.

The V call is TRBV5-1, the J call TRBJ2-7; 8 nucleotides align to TRBD1. The CDR3 covers 13 residues. Germline V gives CDR1 SGHRS, CDR2 YFSETQ. Losses at the gene ends were 2 bases for V and 7 bases for J; bases not matched to a gene: 5. The CDR3 bases are TGCGCCAGCAGCTTTACAGGGGGAGTTGAGCAGTACTTC. Encoded protein: CASSFTGGVEQYF.

The chain links TRBV4-1 to TRBJ1-4; D not resolved. Germline lookup yields CDR1 MGHRA and CDR2 YSYEKL. The CDR3 extends over 18 amino acids. The germline V and J ends were trimmed by 1 base and 7 bases, with 22 bases remaining between them. CDR3 region: CASSQAFKEPLAVEKLFF. In nucleotides, the CDR3 is TGCGCCAGCAGCCAAGCCTTCAAGGAGCCCCTAGCGGTTGAAAAACTGTTTTTT.

Of note for this clone: The sample has other DNA sequences that encode this CDR3 too. The V gene is TRBV5-1, the J gene TRBJ2-7, with a weak D call TRBD1 (6 bases). The CDR3 spans 14 residues. Looked up from germline, CDR1 is SGHRS and CDR2 is YFSETQ. Trimming removed 1 base from V and 2 bases from J, with 10 bases in between. The CDR3 nucleotides are TGCGCCAGCAGCTTGAGTCAGGGGCCCTACGAGCAGTACTTC. Translating gives CASSLSQGPYEQYF.

This clone has just a few counts. The V call is TRBV6-5, the J call TRBJ2-7; TRBD1 matches at 9 bases. The J segment lost 4 bases and the V segment lost 6 bases, leaving 4 bases of the junction unmatched. Germline V gene data show CDR1 as MNHEY and CDR2 as SVGAGI. The length of the CDR3 is 13 residues. CDR3 DNA: TGTGCCAGCAGGGACAGGGGCCCGTACGAGCAGTACTTC. It translates to CASRDRGPYEQYF.

This chain links TRBV6-1 with TRBJ2-7, with 8 bases aligning to TRBD2. The germline V gene has CDR1 MNHNS and CDR2 SASEGT. This CDR3 region has 14 residues. V lost 6 bases, J lost 0 bases, and 4 bases stayed unmatched. CDR3 in amino acids: CASRERGSSYEQYF. The CDR3 DNA sequence: TGTGCCAGCAGAGAGCGGGGGAGCTCCTACGAGCAGTACTTC.

This rearrangement joins TRBV7-9 to TRBJ1-3; 9 bases agree with TRBD1. From germline, CDR1 is SEHNR and CDR2 FQNEAQ (reference sequence). Unmatched junction bases numbered 5, after V lost 5 bases and J lost 0 bases. CDR3 length: 16 residues. For the CDR3, the DNA is TGTGCCAGCAGCCCACCACAGGGGGCCTCTGGAAACACCATATATTTT. It yields the protein CASSPPQGASGNTIYF. Variable domain in full (rest from reference TRBV7-9 and TRBJ1-3): DTGVSQNPRHKITKRGQNVTFRCDPISEHNRLYWYRQTLGQGPEFLTYFQNEAQLEKSRLLSDRFSAERPKGSFSTLEIQRTEQGDSAMYLCASSPPQGASGNTIYFGEGSWLTVV.

This chain links TRBV9 with TRBJ2-5, with 10 bases lining up with TRBD2. The CDR3 covers 15 residues. Germline CDR1 is SGDLS and CDR2 is YYNGEE. V was pared by 0 bases and J by 7 bases, with 6 bases of the junction left unmatched. The CDR3 coding sequence is TGTGCCAGCAGCGTAGGGTCTAGCGGGAGTGTGACCCAGTACTTC. Protein sequence: CASSVGSSGSVTQYF.

This clone was picked up a small number of times. Other DNA sequences in the same sample also yield this CDR3. The DNA for the CDR3 is TGTGCCAGCAGCTTCCGACAGGGGGCCTACGAGCAGTACTTC. It yields the protein CASSFRQGAYEQYF. This chain uses TRBV7-2 with TRBJ2-7; TRBD1 matches 9 bases. Trimming removed 3 bases from V and 2 bases from J; junction bases left unmatched: 2. Per the germline V gene, CDR1 is SGHTA and CDR2 is FQGNSA. This CDR3 is built from 14 residues.

This clone appeared once. V and J are TRBV7-3 and TRBJ1-1, with TRBD1 matching 8 bases. The V and J ends lost 5 bases and 5 bases, in that order; junction bases with no gene match: 4. This CDR3 spans 13 amino acids. Germline V gives CDR1 SGHTA, CDR2 FQGTGA. DNA for the CDR3: TGTGCCAGCAGCCTAGGACAGGGAACTGAAGCTTTCTTT. Translation gives CASSLGQGTEAFF.

This clone was observed once. The chain has TRBV19 and TRBJ1-1; the D gene is possibly TRBD1 (6 bases). The V gene lost 3 bases and the J gene lost 5 bases, with 10 bases spanning the gap. CDR3 size: 13 residues. The germline CDR1 and CDR2 sequences are LNHDA and SQIVND (reference sequence). The CDR3, as DNA: TGTGCCAGTAGTATCCAGGGGCAGACTGAAGCTTTCTTT. Translation gives CASSIQGQTEAFF.